These 17 T cell receptor beta chains were all obtained from the same sample, sequenced in a study of T cells in Graves' hyperthyroidism and ophthalmopathy. Amplified TCR beta CDR3 regions derived from RNA transcripts. An initial round of RT-PCR targeting the TCR CDR3 relied on the HTBI primer set. From the multiplex PCR reads, TCRdb called clonotypes with MiXCR, one entry per CDR3 protein. The data hold some 500,000 distinct CDR3 sequences, with approximately 14% observed a single time. Sample: blood. Every receptor here comes from a woman younger than 35 with Graves' hyperthyroidism.

This clonotype turned up a few times. The rearrangement joins TRBV3-1 to TRBJ2-1; the match to TRBD2 covers 9 bases. Unmatched junction bases numbered 13, after V lost 2 bases and J lost 5 bases. Per the germline V gene, CDR1 is LGHDT and CDR2 is YNNKEL (reference sequence). The length of the CDR3 is 18 residues. This CDR3 is CASSQLIIGLAGNNEQFF. The CDR3 DNA is TGTGCCAGCAGCCAATTAATAATTGGGCTAGCGGGGAACAATGAGCAGTTCTTC.

This clonotype was observed a handful of times. The chain is built from TRBV9 and TRBJ2-2; a possible D gene is TRBD1 (6 bases). The CDR3 length is 15 residues. CDR1 is SGDLS, CDR2 YYNGEE, per germline. V was clipped by 0 bases and J by 3 bases, with 9 bases between them. Here the CDR3 DNA reads TGTGCCAGCAGCGTAGGGGGGCTTGACACCGGGGAGCTGTTTTTT. Amino acids: CASSVGGLDTGELFF.

On this clonotype itself: A single base separates this from a much larger clone, so it may be a read error. The chain uses TRBV11-2 and TRBJ1-1; D remains unclear. Germline loops: CDR1 SGHAT, CDR2 FQNNGV. The CDR3 is made up of 16 amino acids. In nucleotides, the CDR3 is TGTGCCAGCAGCTTAGGGGTGCAGGATCCGAACACTGAAGCTCTCTTT. Translation: CASSLGVQDPNTEALF.

The V and J genes are TRBV5-8 and TRBJ2-7, with D possibly being TRBD1 or TRBD2 (5 bases each). The V end lost 4 bases, the J end lost 3 bases, and 14 bases lay between the germline ends. The length of the CDR3 is 14 residues. CDR1 SGHTS and CDR2 YDEGEE come from the germline V gene. The CDR3 DNA follows: TGTGCCAGCAGCCCCATGGGGGTACGCTACGAGCAGTACTTC. The encoded protein is CASSPMGVRYEQYF.

The table lists this clonotype with many counts. This chain uses TRBV14 with TRBJ2-1; D ambiguous. V was shortened by 1 base and J by 10 bases, with 17 bases between the two germline ends. Germline-derived CDR1 and CDR2 are SGHDN and FVKESK. This CDR3 is 15 amino acids long. The CDR3 reads CASSQVVRWPTEQFF. CDR3 nucleotides: TGTGCCAGCAGCCAAGTAGTTAGGTGGCCTACGGAGCAGTTCTTC.

This clonotype showed up many times. This rearrangement joins TRBV27 to TRBJ2-1, with 10 bases lining up with TRBD2. Germline CDR1 is MNHEY and CDR2 is SMNVEV (reference sequence). The V gene end was trimmed by 6 bases and the J gene end by 6 bases; junction bases not matched to a gene: 11. The CDR3 has 16 amino acids. The chain's CDR3 is CASRGTSARLSNEQFF. The CDR3 nucleotides are TGTGCCAGCAGGGGGACTAGCGCACGCCTTAGCAATGAGCAGTTCTTC.

This rearrangement joins TRBV2 to TRBJ2-1; 13 bases fit TRBD2. Germline CDR1 is SNHLY and CDR2 is FYNNEI. The CDR3 is made up of 19 amino acids. V was clipped by 1 base and J by 5 bases; unmatched bases: 11. The DNA of the CDR3 is TGTGCCAGCAGTGAAGTACTAGCGGGAGGGACTAGCGGCCACAATGAGCAGTTCTTC. It yields the protein CASSEVLAGGTSGHNEQFF.

The table lists this clonotype with many counts. This chain links TRBV11-2 with TRBJ1-1; no clear D gene. Trimming stripped 3 bases from V and 3 bases from J, with 11 bases between. This CDR3 contains 14 residues. CDR1 and CDR2 (germline): SGHAT, FQNNGV. The CDR3 protein is CASSFTTRDTEAFF. CDR3 in DNA: TGTGCCAGCAGCTTCACGACACGGGACACTGAAGCTTTCTTT. The variable domain in full, completed from reference TRBV11-2 and TRBJ1-1, reads EAGVAQSPRYKIIEKRQSVAFWCNPISGHATLYWYQQILGQGPKLLIQFQNNGVVDDSQLPKDRFSAERLKGVDSTLKIQPAKLEDSAVYLCASSFTTRDTEAFFGQGTRLTVV.

This clonotype was detected ten times or more. The rearrangement uses TRBV7-3 and TRBJ1-2, with 7 bases that match TRBD1. Germline V gene data show CDR1 as SGHTA and CDR2 as FQGTGA. The CDR3 has 13 residues. The V gene end was trimmed by 7 bases and the J gene end by 5 bases; junction bases not matched to a gene: 7. The CDR3 reads CASTEGRGYGYTF. As DNA, the CDR3 is TGTGCCAGCACTGAGGGCAGGGGGTATGGCTACACCTTC. Filled out from reference TRBV7-3 and TRBJ1-2, the complete variable domain reads GAGVSQTPSNKVTEKGKYVELRCDPISGHTALYWYRQSLGQGPEFLIYFQGTGAADDSGLPNDRFFAVRPEGSVSTLKIQRTERGDSAVYLCASTEGRGYGYTFGSGTRLTVV.

This clonotype has ten or more counts. The chain has TRBV11-1 and TRBJ2-5; the D is unclear. The germline V and J ends were trimmed by 5 bases and 3 bases, with 13 bases remaining between them. This CDR3 has 14 amino acids. In germline, CDR1 is SGHAT, CDR2 FQDESV (reference sequence). The chain's CDR3 is CASSPQSLKETQYF. CDR3 nucleotides: TGTGCCAGCAGCCCGCAGAGCCTTAAAGAGACCCAGTACTTC.

This clonotype was seen ten or more times. This sequence joins TRBV28 and TRBJ2-4, with D possibly TRBD2 on 6 matching bases. CDR1 and CDR2 from the germline V gene are MDHEN and SYDVKM. The CDR3 extends over 16 amino acids. V was clipped by 5 bases and J by 4 bases, with 18 bases between them. This chain's CDR3 is CASSLPEGRAKNIQYF. The CDR3 nucleotides read TGTGCCAGCAGTCTCCCGGAGGGACGCGCTAAAAACATTCAGTACTTC. Complete variable domain (other parts from reference TRBV28 and TRBJ2-4): DVKVTQSSRYLVKRTGEKVFLECVQDMDHENMFWYRQDPGLGLRLIYFSYDVKMKEKGDIPEGYSVSREKKERFSLILESASTNQTSMYLCASSLPEGRAKNIQYFGAGTRLSVL.

This clonotype was counted ten times or more. The rearrangement joins TRBV6-1 to TRBJ2-7; D perhaps matches TRBD2 (5 bases). V lost 1 base to trimming and J lost 4 bases, with 8 bases between them. Per germline, CDR1 MNHNS and CDR2 SASEGT. The CDR3 runs to 13 residues. CDR3 nucleotides: TGTGCCAGCAGTGAAGGGGTAGCGTACGAGCAGTACGTC. Translating gives CASSEGVAYEQYV.

This clonotype showed up many times. The chain links TRBV7-8 to TRBJ1-3, with 8 bases matching TRBD1. Germline CDR1 SGHVS, CDR2 FQNEAQ. The V gene end was trimmed by 1 base and the J gene end by 4 bases; junction bases not matched to a gene: 3. There are 15 residues in the CDR3. The CDR3 sequence is CASSLGTGSGNTIYF. CDR3 DNA sequence: TGTGCCAGCAGCTTAGGGACAGGGTCCGGAAACACCATATATTTT.

This clonotype was detected ten times or more. The CDR3 is CAWSHGTSSNQPQHF. The CDR3 region has the DNA TGTGCCTGGAGTCACGGGACATCTAGCAATCAGCCCCAGCATTTT. V and J are TRBV30 and TRBJ1-5, with D possibly TRBD1 on 6 matching bases. The CDR3 has 15 residues. Trimming removed 2 bases from V and 0 bases from J, with 11 bases in between. Per the germline V gene, CDR1 is GTSNPN and CDR2 is SVGIG (reference sequence).

This clonotype was seen repeatedly, ten times or more. The chain carries TRBV10-3 and TRBJ2-1; 11 nucleotides agree with TRBD2. V was clipped by 4 bases and J by 9 bases; unmatched bases: 8. The CDR3 loop spans 15 amino acids. The V gene's germline CDR1 is ENHRY and CDR2 SYGVKD. In nucleotides, the CDR3 is TGTGCCATCAGTGCCAGTAGCGGGAGGGCCGGTGAGCAGTTCTTC. As protein: CAISASSGRAGEQFF.

This clonotype was counted ten times or more. The chain is built from TRBV7-9 and TRBJ2-5; D is possibly TRBD2 (6 bases). Per the germline V gene, CDR1 is SEHNR and CDR2 is FQNEAQ (reference sequence). The V end was cut by 4 bases, the J end by 0 bases, with 12 bases between. This CDR3 region has 15 residues. The CDR3 DNA reads as TGTGCCAGCAGCTCACAGGAGGGTCACCAAGAGACCCAGTACTTC. Protein: CASSSQEGHQETQYF.

This clonotype has ten or more counts. The chain is built from TRBV3-1 and TRBJ1-1, with D unresolved. V lost 0 bases to trimming and J lost 5 bases, with 13 bases between them. This CDR3 has 15 residues. Germline V gene data show CDR1 as LGHDT and CDR2 as YNNKEL (reference sequence). CDR3 residues: CASSQEGRLPTEAFF. The CDR3, as DNA: TGTGCCAGCAGCCAAGAAGGCCGATTACCGACTGAAGCTTTCTTT.